This paragraph reports one T cell receptor (beta chain). In the study's own analysis: For nucleated cells, counts were estimated from reference gene primer amplification. TCRdb keeps only in-frame clones here, not all; method: immunoSEQ multiplex PCR. V and J calls and clone size follow that table, whereas D and trimming were derived from the DNA. The sample yields 190,000 or so clones, roughly 89% seen once. These data belong to a study of blood T cell repertoires in COVID-19. Study-level information: From the United States, Italy and Spain came samples of acute and convalescent COVID-19. Sources were T cells, B-cell-depleted T cells, or PBMCs; the material itself was cDNA or gDNA.

V shed 4 bases, J shed 4 bases, and the junction held 12 bases outside the gene matches. The CDR3 totals 16 residues. Germline V gene lookup returns CDR1 SEHNR and CDR2 FQNEAQ (reference sequence). Sequencing was carried out using peripheral blood. V gene TRBV7-9 combines with J gene TRBJ2-5; 7 nucleotides match TRBD1. The clonotype was recovered from a young woman who had recovered from COVID-19. CDR3 nucleotides: TGTGCCAGCAGCTCAAGGACACAGGGGAATGGAGAGACCCAGTACTTC. Translating gives CASSSRTQGNGETQYF.